Listed here is a single T cell receptor beta chain. Its antigen is unidentified. The data originate from a study of T cell responses to AZD1222 COVID-19 vaccine. V lost 7 bases to trimming and J lost 0 bases, with 11 bases between them. The CDR3 sequence is 14 residues long. Looked up from germline, CDR1 is SNHLY and CDR2 is FYNNEI. Clones were sequenced by immunoSEQ multiplex PCR, and TCRdb holds only the in-frame ones, with some missing. This table has roughly 80,000 clones, about nine tenths appearing once. Whole-study results and caveats: Spike-specific TCRs gained breadth and depth after people received two AZD1222 doses.

Pooled together were second doses at about 4 or about 12 weeks. Specimen: peripheral blood, collected 28 days after the second AZD1222 dose. The chain recombines TRBV2 with TRBJ2-3; TRBD1 might be the D (5 bases). The clonotype comes from an adult who received the AZD1222 COVID-19 vaccine. The CDR3 is CASIDSTSTDTQYF. The CDR3 region has the DNA TGTGCCAGCATTGACAGTACTAGCACAGATACGCAGTATTTT.